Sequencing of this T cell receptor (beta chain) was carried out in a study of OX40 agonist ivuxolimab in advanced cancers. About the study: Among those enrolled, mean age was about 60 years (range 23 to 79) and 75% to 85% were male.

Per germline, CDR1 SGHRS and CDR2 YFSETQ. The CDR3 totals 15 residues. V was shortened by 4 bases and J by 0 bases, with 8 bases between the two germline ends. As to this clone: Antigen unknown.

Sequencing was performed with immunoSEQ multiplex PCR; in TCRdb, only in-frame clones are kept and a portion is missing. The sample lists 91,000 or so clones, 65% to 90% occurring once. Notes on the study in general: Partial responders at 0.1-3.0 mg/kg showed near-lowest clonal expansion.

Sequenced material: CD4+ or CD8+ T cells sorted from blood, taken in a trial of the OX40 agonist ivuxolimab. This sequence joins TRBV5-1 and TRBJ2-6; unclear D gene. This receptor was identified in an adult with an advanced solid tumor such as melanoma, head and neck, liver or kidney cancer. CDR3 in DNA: TGCGCCAGCAGCCCGGAGTACTCTGGGGCCAACGTCCTGACTTTC. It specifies CASSPEYSGANVLTF. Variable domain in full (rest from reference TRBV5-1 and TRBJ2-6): KAGVTQTPRYLIKTRGQQVTLSCSPISGHRSVSWYQQTPGQGLQFLFEYFSETQRNKGNFPGRFSGRQFSNSRSEMNVSTLELGDSALYLCASSPEYSGANVLTFGAGSRLTVL.